Listed below are T cell receptor beta chains from one sample, sequenced in a study of blood T cell repertoires in COVID-19. Clones were sequenced by immunoSEQ multiplex PCR, and TCRdb holds only the in-frame ones, with some missing. In the table there are under 550,000 clones, over 85% of which are singletons. Sequencing was performed on peripheral blood. The origin of the receptors is a man younger than 35 with COVID-19, enrolled during active disease. CDR3s include the opening cysteine and the closing phenylalanine or tryptophan. The order of the fields is J gene, V gene, CDR3 length, CDR3 protein.

>TRBJ1-5|TRBV4-1|14
CASSLQGGGQPQHF
>TRBJ1-2|TRBV9|11
CASSPGYGYTF
>TRBJ2-1|TRBV19|13
CATRELLYNEQFF
>TRBJ2-2|TRBV6-1|13
CASSDPGRRSLFF
>TRBJ2-7|TRBV18|14
CASSPSPSSYEQYF
>TRBJ2-7|TRBV4-1|13
CAGRTSGEEEQYF
>TRBJ1-1|TRBV7-9|16
CASSFLPGSGDTEAFF
>TRBJ2-2|TRBV5-5|15
CASSLWVADTGELFF
>TRBJ2-5|TRBV2|11
CATGHEETQYF
>TRBJ2-1|TRBV29-1|19
CSVEIEGTSGEAPYNEQFF
>TRBJ2-1|TRBV6-1|17
CASSGKGGGSSYNEQFF
>TRBJ1-2|TRBV5-4|18
CASSLAQGENSLDYGYTF
>TRBJ2-7|TRBV10-2|15
CASRESAGAIREQYF
>TRBJ1-1|TRBV6-1|16
CASSDMRSMGNTEAFF
>TRBJ1-1|TRBV5-5|15
CASSRTGQVDLKAFF
>TRBJ1-6|TRBV30|14
CAWSVNRVGSPLHF
>TRBJ1-1|TRBV6-4|15
CASSARTGMNTEAFF
>TRBJ2-5|TRBV27|16
CASSFVHTRVRETQYF
>TRBJ1-2|TRBV20-1|11
CSAIGNYGYTF
>TRBJ2-3|TRBV9|15
CASSGTSGGADTQYF
>TRBJ1-2|TRBV27|15
CASSSARLPGYGYTF
>TRBJ2-1|TRBV10-2|15
CASSEWTGGLSEQFF
>TRBJ2-2|TRBV24-1|20
CATSGLERGIAFRGTGELFF
>TRBJ2-2|TRBV13|13
CASSLRGTGELFF
>TRBJ1-6|TRBV27|14
CASRFWTGGSPLHF
>TRBJ2-4|TRBV11-2|12
CASSPGYDIQYF
>TRBJ2-2|TRBV13|17
CASISSGLAGTAGELFF
>TRBJ2-1|TRBV19|14
CASTTSGSGNEQFF
>TRBJ2-5|TRBV9|13
CASSLRTKETQYF
>TRBJ2-1|TRBV10-3|14
CAIMRDYLNNEQFF
>TRBJ1-1|TRBV4-2|20
CASSQDSRGHHFEGNTEAFF
>TRBJ1-5|TRBV6-6|16
CASTRQTGDGNQPQHF
>TRBJ1-6|TRBV6-5|14
CASSYTQYNSPLHF
>TRBJ1-1|TRBV23-1|15
CASSPLLLGVYEAFF
>TRBJ2-2|TRBV7-3|17
CASSPSGAGQNTGELFF
>TRBJ2-5|TRBV5-6|16
CASRRTGTGRKETQYF
>TRBJ1-5|TRBV19|16
CASNPRTGVRSQPQHF
>TRBJ1-3|TRBV19|16
CASSHVTGLSGNTIYF
>TRBJ1-2|TRBV2|16
CASRRFGQGSRYGYTF
>TRBJ1-6|TRBV7-9|14
CASSLDSLNSPLHF
>TRBJ1-1|TRBV7-8|13
CASSLGGFTEAFF
>TRBJ2-7|TRBV30|13
CAWSGSRVGEQYF
>TRBJ1-1|TRBV20-1|15
CSASVIRGANTEAFF
>TRBJ2-1|TRBV30|13
CAWSEGPHNEQFF